These 26 T cell receptor beta chains share one sample of origin, sequenced in a study of cytomegalovirus exposure and HLA in healthy donors. PCR amplification relied on 60 Vbeta primers (plus 13 Jbeta primers). Only in-frame clones appear in the TCRdb table, and some are missing; sequencing was by immunoSEQ multiplex PCR. The sample consists of tens of thousands of clones, approximately 84% of them appearing once. Sequenced: PBMCs. All receptors derive from a man between 18 and 35 years old in good health and CMV-seronegative.

This chain links TRBV11-2 with TRBJ2-6, with a tentative D call TRBD1 (5 bases). Trimming removed 3 bases from V and 4 bases from J, with 13 bases in between. Germline values: CDR1 SGHAT, CDR2 FQNNGV. The CDR3 is made up of 16 amino acids. In nucleotides, the CDR3 is TGTGCCAGCAGCTTGATTCCAGGGTACGGGGCCAACGTCCTGACTTTC. Protein sequence: CASSLIPGYGANVLTF.

J is TRBJ1-5 and V is TRBV6-1, with D perhaps matching TRBD1 (6 bases). This CDR3 is built from 13 residues. Trimming left V 3 bases short and J 7 bases short, with 10 bases between. Germline V gene lookup returns CDR1 MNHNS and CDR2 SASEGT. CDR3 protein: CASSEGAGQPQHF. In DNA form, the CDR3 reads TGTGCCAGCAGTGAGGGGGCTGGACAGCCCCAGCATTTT.

The chain is built from TRBV5-1 and TRBJ2-5; 14 nucleotides agree with TRBD2. The J segment lost 5 bases and the V segment lost 7 bases, leaving 4 bases of the junction unmatched. Germline loops: CDR1 SGHRS, CDR2 YFSETQ. This CDR3 has 14 amino acids. CDR3 sequence: CASGTSGRGETQYF. The CDR3 nucleotides are TGCGCCAGCGGGACTAGCGGGAGAGGGGAGACCCAGTACTTC.

The V and J genes are TRBV4-3 and TRBJ2-3, with 12 bases that match TRBD2. V was clipped by 3 bases and J by 6 bases; unmatched bases: 7. The germline CDR1 and CDR2 sequences are LGHNA and YSLEER. This CDR3 is 16 amino acids long. CDR3 sequence: CASSQARTSGADTQYF. Written as DNA, the CDR3 is TGCGCCAGCAGCCAGGCCCGGACTAGCGGGGCGGATACGCAGTATTTT.

This CDR3 reads CASSGARGGGTSGNTIYF. The CDR3, as DNA: TGTGCCAGCAGTGGGGCCCGGGGAGGGGGGACCTCTGGAAACACCATATATTTT. This chain uses TRBV2 with TRBJ1-3, with TRBD1 as a possible D gene (6 bases). CDR1 is SNHLY and CDR2 is FYNNEI in the germline V gene. Trimming pared 4 bases from V and 0 bases from J, leaving 19 bases between. The CDR3 has 18 residues.

This clone turned up a few times. The chain is built from TRBV5-1 and TRBJ2-7; TRBD2 might be the D (6 bases). The CDR3 is made up of 16 amino acids. The V end was cut by 1 base, the J end by 0 bases, with 14 bases between. Germline V gives CDR1 SGHRS, CDR2 YFSETQ. CDR3 loop: CASSLLAGTASYEQYF. CDR3 bases: TGCGCCAGCAGCTTGTTGGCGGGGACCGCCTCCTACGAGCAGTACTTC.

This chain uses TRBV13 with TRBJ2-3; D is unresolved. CDR1 is PRHDT, CDR2 FYEKMQ, per germline (reference sequence). This CDR3 comprises 13 residues. V lost 6 bases and J lost 1, with 8 bases in between. The CDR3, as DNA: TGTGCCAGCAGGGCCCACCGCACAGATACGCAGTATTTT. It specifies CASRAHRTDTQYF.

The chain has TRBV6-5 and TRBJ2-1; 12 positions agree with TRBD2. The CDR3 has 13 residues. Germline V gene data show CDR1 as MNHEY and CDR2 as SVGAGI. V lost 4 bases to trimming and J lost 15 bases; unmatched junction nucleotides: 7. CDR3 loop: CASSSQTSGGWFF. In DNA form, the CDR3 reads TGTGCCAGCAGTTCCCAAACTAGCGGGGGGTGGTTCTTC.

J is TRBJ2-7 and V is TRBV5-1; D is possibly TRBD1 (5 bases). V lost 9 bases and J 2 bases, leaving 18 bases between the germline ends. Germline V CDR1 and CDR2: SGHRS, YFSETQ. The length of the CDR3 is 14 residues. CDR3 amino acids: CATLKGIRTYEQYF. The CDR3 DNA sequence: TGCGCCACCCTAAAGGGGATCCGGACCTACGAGCAGTACTTC. The full variable domain, completed using reference TRBV5-1 and TRBJ2-7, is KAGVTQTPRYLIKTRGQQVTLSCSPISGHRSVSWYQQTPGQGLQFLFEYFSETQRNKGNFPGRFSGRQFSNSRSEMNVSTLELGDSALYLCATLKGIRTYEQYFGPGTRLTVT.

The V call is TRBV11-3, the J call TRBJ2-5; D unresolved. Germline values: CDR1 SGHNT, CDR2 YENEEA. The CDR3 runs to 13 residues. The V end lost 9 bases, the J end lost 2 bases, and 13 bases lay between the germline ends. The CDR3 DNA reads TGTGCCAGTACCTCGGGTCCACAAGAGACCCAGTACTTC. It is translated as CASTSGPQETQYF.

The rearrangement uses TRBV30 and TRBJ2-7; D gene uncertain. Germline V CDR1 and CDR2: GTSNPN, SVGIG (reference sequence). The CDR3 loop spans 14 amino acids. The V gene lost 2 bases and the J gene lost 1 base, with 12 bases spanning the gap. The CDR3 region has the DNA TGTGCCTGGAGTCAAGGAGCTGCTTCCTACGAGCAGTACTTC. It yields the protein CAWSQGAASYEQYF.

This chain connects TRBV6-1 to TRBJ2-3; 12 bases align to TRBD1. The germline gives CDR1 MNHNS, CDR2 SASEGT. Trimming at V came to 8 bases and at J to 0 bases, leaving 3 bases not matched to a gene. There are 15 residues in the CDR3. The CDR3 reads CASGDRGHSTDTQYF. The CDR3, as DNA: TGTGCCAGCGGGGACAGGGGGCACAGCACAGATACGCAGTATTTT.

The rearrangement links TRBV11-3 to TRBJ2-1, with TRBD2 matching over 15 bases. This CDR3 has 16 residues. Looked up from germline, CDR1 is SGHNT and CDR2 is YENEEA. V shed 1 base and J 11 bases; nucleotides not matched to a gene: 6. The CDR3 sequence is CASSLGLGLAGGQQFF. CDR3 DNA sequence: TGTGCCAGCAGCTTAGGGCTAGGACTAGCGGGAGGGCAGCAGTTCTTC.

The chain combines TRBV14 with TRBJ1-2; D gene ambiguous. Germline CDR1 is SGHDN and CDR2 is FVKESK. The CDR3 has 12 amino acids. Trimming took 1 base from V and 7 from J, leaving 7 bases between them. The chain's CDR3 is CASSQVWAGYTF. The CDR3 DNA reads as TGTGCCAGCAGCCAAGTGTGGGCTGGCTACACCTTC.

The rearrangement uses TRBV29-1 and TRBJ2-3, with TRBD2 matching 12 bases. The CDR3 covers 16 residues. Per germline, CDR1 SQVTM and CDR2 ANQGSEA. Unmatched junction bases numbered 7, after V lost 3 bases and J lost 3 bases. CDR3: CSVESGLAGGTDTQYF. CDR3 DNA sequence: TGCAGCGTTGAGAGTGGTCTAGCGGGAGGGACAGATACGCAGTATTTT.

The rearrangement joins TRBV29-1 to TRBJ2-1; tentatively, D is TRBD1 (5 bases). From germline, CDR1 is SQVTM and CDR2 ANQGSEA. Trimming took off 3 bases at V and 5 bases at J, with 11 bases between the two ends. The CDR3 is 13 amino acids. The CDR3 region is CSVDALGDNEQFF. DNA for the CDR3: TGCAGCGTTGACGCCCTAGGGGACAATGAGCAGTTCTTC.

The chain employs TRBV19 and TRBJ1-1; D is possibly TRBD1 (6 bases). The V end lost 11 bases, the J end lost 1 base, and 20 bases lay between the germline ends. The CDR3 contains 15 residues. Germline loops: CDR1 LNHDA, CDR2 SQIVND (reference sequence). DNA of the CDR3: TGTGCCTCGACTTCCGGGACAACTCAGAACACTGAAGCTTTCTTT. Encoded protein: CASTSGTTQNTEAFF.

The rearrangement uses TRBV7-9 and TRBJ1-1; 8 bases match TRBD1. Looked up from germline, CDR1 is SEHNR and CDR2 is FQNEAQ (reference sequence). The CDR3 consists of 13 residues. V lost 10 bases, J lost 5 bases, and 9 bases stayed unmatched. CDR3: CATRTGSKTEAFF. CDR3 DNA sequence: TGTGCCACCAGGACAGGGAGTAAGACTGAAGCTTTCTTT.

The chain employs TRBV7-9 and TRBJ2-7, with TRBD1 identical over 9 bases. The V segment lost 8 bases and the J segment 5 bases; nucleotides outside the gene matches: 7. Germline loops: CDR1 SEHNR, CDR2 FQNEAQ (reference sequence). The CDR3 covers 13 residues. In DNA, the CDR3 is TGTGCCAGCCACCGGGACAGGGCCCACGAGCAGTACTTC. Translated, it gives CASHRDRAHEQYF.

This chain joins TRBV27 and TRBJ2-2; 8 bases fit TRBD1. The CDR3 consists of 15 residues. Germline CDR1 reads MNHEY; CDR2 reads SMNVEV (reference sequence). Trimming at V came to 5 bases and at J to 4 bases, leaving 6 bases not matched to a gene. This CDR3 is CASSLRDRGTGELFF. The CDR3, as DNA: TGTGCCAGCAGTCTACGAGACAGGGGCACCGGGGAGCTGTTTTTT.

This chain links TRBV28 with TRBJ2-3; TRBD2 matches 14 bases. The germline V gene has CDR1 MDHEN and CDR2 SYDVKM. V dropped 1 base and J dropped 4; count of bases not matched to a gene: 10. The CDR3 has 19 residues. In nucleotides, the CDR3 is TGTGCCAGCAGTTTATCGGGACTAGCGGGAGTGGGTTTGCCAGATACGCAGTATTTT. It translates to CASSLSGLAGVGLPDTQYF.

This chain joins TRBV7-2 and TRBJ1-1, with TRBD1 identical over 8 bases. CDR1 is SGHTA and CDR2 is FQGNSA in the germline V gene. The trim removed 2 bases at V and 6 bases at J, leaving 8 bases unmatched. The CDR3 spans 15 residues. The CDR3 coding sequence is TGTGCCAGCAGCTTACTAGCCAGGGGGCAGGCTGAAGCTTTCTTT. It encodes CASSLLARGQAEAFF.

This chain connects TRBV2 to TRBJ2-2, with unresolved D. In germline, CDR1 is SNHLY, CDR2 FYNNEI. The V end lost 7 bases, the J end lost 4 bases, and 13 bases lay between the germline ends. The CDR3 is made up of 14 amino acids. The CDR3 protein is CASIRDTFTGELFF. The CDR3, as DNA: TGTGCCAGCATCAGAGACACCTTCACCGGGGAGCTGTTTTTT.

V is TRBV7-9 and J is TRBJ2-7; D perhaps matches TRBD2 (6 bases). The CDR3 is made up of 14 amino acids. The germline V and J ends were trimmed by 5 bases and 2 bases, with 13 bases remaining between them. Looked up from germline, CDR1 is SEHNR and CDR2 is FQNEAQ (reference sequence). The CDR3 DNA reads TGTGCCAGCAGCGATCGGGAGTCCGCCTACGAGCAGTACTTC. Protein sequence: CASSDRESAYEQYF. The full variable domain, with the rest looked up from reference TRBV7-9 and TRBJ2-7, is DTGVSQNPRHKITKRGQNVTFRCDPISEHNRLYWYRQTLGQGPEFLTYFQNEAQLEKSRLLSDRFSAERPKGSFSTLEIQRTEQGDSAMYLCASSDRESAYEQYFGPGTRLTVT.

The J gene is TRBJ1-2, the V gene TRBV28; D is perhaps TRBD1 (5 bases). This CDR3 has 13 amino acids. Germline V gene lookup returns CDR1 MDHEN and CDR2 SYDVKM. The V gene lost 4 bases and the J gene lost 3 bases, with 9 bases spanning the gap. In DNA form, the CDR3 reads TGTGCCAGCAGTTCGACAGCAGACTATGGCTACACCTTC. It yields the protein CASSSTADYGYTF.

The chain recombines TRBV5-6 with TRBJ1-1; a weak D match, TRBD1 (6 bases). CDR1 and CDR2 (germline): SGHDT, YYEEEE. The CDR3 runs 12 residues. Trimming removed 0 bases at V and 9 bases at J, with 9 bases between. CDR3 amino acids: CASSLVQGQAFF. The CDR3 nucleotides are TGTGCCAGCAGCTTGGTGCAGGGGCAAGCTTTCTTT.